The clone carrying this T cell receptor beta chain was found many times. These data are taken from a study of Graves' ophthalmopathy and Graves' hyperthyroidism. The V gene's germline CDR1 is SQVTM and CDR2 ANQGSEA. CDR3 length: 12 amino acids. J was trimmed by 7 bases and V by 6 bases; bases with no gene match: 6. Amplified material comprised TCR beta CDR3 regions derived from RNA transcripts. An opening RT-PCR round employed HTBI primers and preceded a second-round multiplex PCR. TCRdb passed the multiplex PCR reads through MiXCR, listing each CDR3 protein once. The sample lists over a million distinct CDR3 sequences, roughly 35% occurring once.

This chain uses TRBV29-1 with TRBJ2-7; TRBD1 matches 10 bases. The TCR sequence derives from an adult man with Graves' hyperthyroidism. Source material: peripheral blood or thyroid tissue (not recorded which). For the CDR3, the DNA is TGCAGCGTCTACCGGGACAGGGGAGAGCAGTACTTC. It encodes CSVYRDRGEQYF.